The 5 T cell receptor beta chains listed next were all sequenced from one sample in a study of CD8 T cells in Susac syndrome. Reverse transcription used about 0.5 to 1 ug RNA and random hexamers. Using its own MiXCR run on the immunoSEQ multiplex PCR reads, TCRdb lists one record per CDR3 protein. The data show about 60,000 distinct CDR3 sequences, just under 95% seen once. Sequencing was carried out using CD8+ T cells from PBMCs. The receptors here all came from a human donor with multiple sclerosis.

This chain uses TRBV27 with TRBJ1-1, with D uncertain. The CDR3 runs to 13 residues. With 7 bases removed from V and 1 base from J, the gap between germline ends came to 10 bases. CDR1 is MNHEY and CDR2 is SMNVEV in the germline V gene (reference sequence). DNA for the CDR3: TGTGCCAGCATTCGACCGGGGAACACTGAAGCTTTCTTT. Protein: CASIRPGNTEAFF.

CDR3 in DNA: TGTGCCAGCAGCGGGGACCAAAACATTCAGTACTTC. Translating it yields CASSGDQNIQYF. The chain is built from TRBV9 and TRBJ2-4; TRBD1 or TRBD2 may be the D gene (5 bases each). V was clipped by 3 bases and J by 5 bases, with 6 bases between them. The germline V gene has CDR1 SGDLS and CDR2 YYNGEE. This CDR3 region has 12 residues.

The chain uses TRBV5-6 and TRBJ1-1; TRBD1 matches at 7 bases. The ends lost 3 bases at V and 1 base at J; junction bases unmatched: 0. The CDR3 sequence is 13 residues long. Germline V CDR1 and CDR2: SGHDT, YYEEEE. The CDR3 nucleotides read TGTGCCAGCAGCTGGGACAGGAACACTGAAGCTTTCTTT. It codes for CASSWDRNTEAFF. The full variable domain, rest sourced from reference TRBV5-6 and TRBJ1-1, is DAGVTQSPTHLIKTRGQQVTLRCSPKSGHDTVSWYQQALGQGPQFIFQYYEEEERQRGNFPDRFSGHQFPNYSSELNVNALLLGDSALYLCASSWDRNTEAFFGQGTRLTVV.

The genes are TRBV4-1 and TRBJ2-7; 12 bases agree with TRBD1. The CDR3 length is 15 residues. With V trimmed by 4 bases and J by 7 bases, 8 bases remained unmatched. Germline V CDR1 and CDR2: MGHRA, YSYEKL. CDR3 nucleotide sequence: TGCGCCAGCAGCCTTGGGACAGGGGGCGGCGTTGAGCAGTACTTC. Its translation: CASSLGTGGGVEQYF.

A single count supports this clonotype. The rearrangement joins TRBV6-4 to TRBJ2-1, with a possible D match to TRBD2 (5 bases). Trimming stripped 0 bases from V and 8 bases from J, with 14 bases between. The CDR3 loop spans 15 amino acids. CDR1 and CDR2 from the germline V gene are MRHNA and SNTAGT. Written as DNA, the CDR3 is TGTGCCAGCAGTGACTCGGCGGGTGGGGTGGATGAGCAGTTCTTC. Translation: CASSDSAGGVDEQFF.